This T cell receptor beta chain was recovered during a study of control samples from healthy donors and cancer patients (dated by TCRdb to about 2020). Preparation of the library involved the immunoSEQ multiplex PCR assay. Entries here come from immuneACCESS through TCRdb and include only in-frame sequences with V and J called. Some clones fail to appear in such tables; in the studies checked, an unresolved V gene covers under half of the shortfall, and the cause of the remainder is unknown. For this sample the table gives some 120,000 clones, of which approximately 89% were detected only once. 8.6% of the sample lies in the top ten. Via the germline V gene (reference sequence), CDR1 is SGHKS and CDR2 YYEKEE. Here V drops 0 bases and J drops 3 bases, and the junction holds 7 bases not matched to any gene. The CDR3 holds 17 amino acids from the cysteine to the phenylalanine. The DNA shown is the 51-base CDR3, in frame from base 1.

Concerning this clone itself: The specificity of this receptor is unknown. No base quality information exists; no much larger clone differs at one position.

The V gene is TRBV5-5 and the J gene is TRBJ1-4; 8 bases in between match TRBD1. Sequences were obtained from blood. The clonotype originates from a man younger than 35 in good health. The sequenced DNA is TGTGCCAGCAGCTTGGCAATAGGACAGGGAGCTAATGAAAAACTGTTTTTT. This translates into CASSLAIGQGANEKLFF.